This is a list of T cell receptor beta chains from one sample in a study of cytomegalovirus exposure and HLA in healthy donors. The protocol was immunoSEQ multiplex PCR, while the TCRdb copy is restricted to in-frame clones and leaves out a portion. Its table lists around 150,000 clones. Sequenced material: PBMCs. The receptors derive from a woman aged 60-75 years in good health and CMV-seronegative. Each CDR3 is given with its conserved first and last residue. The D gene is left open where the match is weak.

V gene: TRBV27; D gene: -; J gene: TRBJ1-4; CDR3 DNA: TGTGCCAGCAGTTCCGAACAGGGAGAGGATGAAAAACTGTTTTTT; CDR3 protein: CASSSEQGEDEKLFF
V gene: TRBV5-4; D gene: -; J gene: TRBJ1-6; CDR3 DNA: TGTGCCAGCAGCTTGTTAAGTCCGACGGGGGGTTCACCCCTCCACTTT; CDR3 protein: CASSLLSPTGGSPLHF
V gene: TRBV2; D gene: -; J gene: TRBJ2-2; CDR3 DNA: TGTGCCAGCAGTGAAATTCCCAGGGCGGCCGCCGGGGAGCTGTTTTTT; CDR3 protein: CASSEIPRAAAGELFF
V gene: TRBV4-1; D gene: TRBD1; J gene: TRBJ2-1; CDR3 DNA: TGCGCCAGCAGCCAAGAGGCCCAGGGGGTGAACAATGAGCAGTTCTTC; CDR3 protein: CASSQEAQGVNNEQFF
V gene: TRBV7-8; D gene: -; J gene: TRBJ2-1; CDR3 DNA: TGTGCCAGCAGCTTAGCAGCAGGGTCCCTGCTCTTC; CDR3 protein: CASSLAAGSLLF
V gene: TRBV9; D gene: TRBD1; J gene: TRBJ2-7; CDR3 DNA: TGTGCCAGCAGCCCCCGGACAGGCTTTTACGAGCAGTACTTC; CDR3 protein: CASSPRTGFYEQYF
V gene: TRBV6-5; D gene: TRBD1; J gene: TRBJ2-7; CDR3 DNA: TGTGCCAGCAGTTACTCAAGGGGACAGGGGTACGAGCAGTACTTC; CDR3 protein: CASSYSRGQGYEQYF
V gene: TRBV6-1; D gene: -; J gene: TRBJ2-6; CDR3 DNA: TGTGCCAGCGATCTAAGACAGGTTGGGGCCAACGTCCTGACTTTC; CDR3 protein: CASDLRQVGANVLTF
V gene: TRBV9; D gene: -; J gene: TRBJ1-2; CDR3 DNA: TGTGCCAGCAGCTCTCCCCGATGGCTTCTCTATGGCTACACCTTC; CDR3 protein: CASSSPRWLLYGYTF
V gene: TRBV5-6; D gene: TRBD1; J gene: TRBJ1-5; CDR3 DNA: TGTGCCAGCAGCTTGGTGGGACAGGGAAGCAATCAGCCCCAGCATTTT; CDR3 protein: CASSLVGQGSNQPQHF
V gene: TRBV5-1; D gene: TRBD1; J gene: TRBJ1-1; CDR3 DNA: TGCGCCAGCAGCTTGGTGGCAGGGGGCGGTCGTGAAGCTTTCTTT; CDR3 protein: CASSLVAGGGREAFF
V gene: TRBV9; D gene: TRBD1; J gene: TRBJ2-7; CDR3 DNA: TGTGCCAGCAGCCCTCGACAGGGATCGGACTACGAGCAGTACTTC; CDR3 protein: CASSPRQGSDYEQYF
V gene: TRBV10-3; D gene: TRBD1; J gene: TRBJ1-4; CDR3 DNA: TGTGCCAGCACCCCAGGGGGCGGGATACCGCTTAATGAAAAACTGTTTTTT; CDR3 protein: CASTPGGGIPLNEKLFF
V gene: TRBV30; D gene: TRBD1; J gene: TRBJ1-2; CDR3 DNA: TGTGCCTGGAGTAAGGACAGGATGGGGTATGGCTACACCTTC; CDR3 protein: CAWSKDRMGYGYTF
V gene: TRBV7-3; D gene: -; J gene: TRBJ1-4; CDR3 DNA: TGTGCCAGCAGCCTAGACCGGGGTGAAAAACTGTTTTTT; CDR3 protein: CASSLDRGEKLFF
V gene: TRBV5-1; D gene: -; J gene: TRBJ1-4; CDR3 DNA: TGCGCCAGCAGCAGAACCGGGGATCCAAATGAAAAACTGTTTTTT; CDR3 protein: CASSRTGDPNEKLFF
V gene: TRBV18; D gene: TRBD1; J gene: TRBJ1-5; CDR3 DNA: TGTGCCAGCTCACCAAAGGGAGACAGGGATAGCAATCAGCCCCAGCATTTT; CDR3 protein: CASSPKGDRDSNQPQHF
V gene: TRBV7-3; D gene: -; J gene: TRBJ2-2; CDR3 DNA: TGTGCCAGCAGCTTAGAATTGAGGGGGACCGGGGAGCTGTTTTTT; CDR3 protein: CASSLELRGTGELFF
V gene: TRBV7-3; D gene: -; J gene: TRBJ1-2; CDR3 DNA: TGTGCCAGCAGCTTATTTGGGCCCATGACAGGATTAGATATGGGCTACACCTTC; CDR3 protein: CASSLFGPMTGLDMGYTF
V gene: TRBV6-1; D gene: TRBD1; J gene: TRBJ1-2; CDR3 DNA: TGTGCCAGCAGTGACTACAGGGGGCGCGTCATCTATGGCTACACCTTC; CDR3 protein: CASSDYRGRVIYGYTF
V gene: TRBV19; D gene: TRBD1; J gene: TRBJ1-2; CDR3 DNA: TGTGCCAGTAGTATACCCTTTGACAGGGGGCGAGATGGCTACACCTTC; CDR3 protein: CASSIPFDRGRDGYTF
V gene: TRBV6-5; D gene: -; J gene: TRBJ1-5; CDR3 DNA: TGTGCCAGCAGTTACGACTTCAATCAGCCCCAGCATTTT; CDR3 protein: CASSYDFNQPQHF
V gene: TRBV4-3; D gene: TRBD2; J gene: TRBJ2-2; CDR3 DNA: TGCGCCAGCAGCTCAAGCGGGGCGTCCACCGGGGAGCTGTTTTTT; CDR3 protein: CASSSSGASTGELFF
V gene: TRBV25-1; D gene: -; J gene: TRBJ1-4; CDR3 DNA: TGTGCCAGCACTATTTCGGGACACGGTTCAACTAATGAAAAACTGTTTTTT; CDR3 protein: CASTISGHGSTNEKLFF
V gene: TRBV6-5; D gene: TRBD1; J gene: TRBJ1-2; CDR3 DNA: TGTGCCAGCAGTAGACAGGGGACCTATGGCTACACCTTC; CDR3 protein: CASSRQGTYGYTF
V gene: TRBV5-1; D gene: TRBD2; J gene: TRBJ2-1; CDR3 DNA: TGCGCCAGCAGCCAACTAGCGGAACGCTACAATGAGCAGTTCTTC; CDR3 protein: CASSQLAERYNEQFF
V gene: TRBV10-3; D gene: -; J gene: TRBJ2-2; CDR3 DNA: TGTGCCATAGGCCCAGGGCATAGGGAGCTGTTTTTT; CDR3 protein: CAIGPGHRELFF
V gene: TRBV5-4; D gene: TRBD2; J gene: TRBJ2-2; CDR3 DNA: TGTGCCAGCAGCATTGGAACTAGCGGGAGTAGCGGGGAGCTGTTTTTT; CDR3 protein: CASSIGTSGSSGELFF
V gene: TRBV5-4; D gene: TRBD1; J gene: TRBJ1-2; CDR3 DNA: TGTGCCAGCAGTCCCTTGGCAGGGGGTTGCACCTTC; CDR3 protein: CASSPLAGGCTF
V gene: TRBV28; D gene: -; J gene: TRBJ2-5; CDR3 DNA: TGTGCCAGCAGTCCGGGGGTGGCGTTTCAAGAGACCCAGTACTTC; CDR3 protein: CASSPGVAFQETQYF
V gene: TRBV6-4; D gene: TRBD1; J gene: TRBJ1-1; CDR3 DNA: TGTGCCAGCAGTGACAATCCGGGACAGAAACCTGAAGCTTTCTTT; CDR3 protein: CASSDNPGQKPEAFF
V gene: TRBV4-2; D gene: -; J gene: TRBJ2-3; CDR3 DNA: TGTGCCAGCAGCCCTTTTCGGGTGGCAGATACGCAGTATTTT; CDR3 protein: CASSPFRVADTQYF
V gene: TRBV6-1; D gene: -; J gene: TRBJ2-7; CDR3 DNA: TGTGCCAGCAGTGAAGTGCCGGGACTCAACTACGAGCAGTACTTC; CDR3 protein: CASSEVPGLNYEQYF
V gene: TRBV5-1; D gene: TRBD1; J gene: TRBJ1-4; CDR3 DNA: TGCGCCAGCAGCCCTCAGGGGGCTAATGAAAAACTGTTTTTT; CDR3 protein: CASSPQGANEKLFF
V gene: TRBV2; D gene: TRBD2; J gene: TRBJ2-7; CDR3 DNA: TGTGCCAGCAGTTCCCTAGCGGGACCCCACGAGCAGTACTTC; CDR3 protein: CASSSLAGPHEQYF
V gene: TRBV5-6; D gene: TRBD1; J gene: TRBJ1-5; CDR3 DNA: TGTGCCAGCAGCGACGGGACAGGGGCTTTCGGTCAGCCCCAGCATTTT; CDR3 protein: CASSDGTGAFGQPQHF
V gene: TRBV19; D gene: -; J gene: TRBJ1-5; CDR3 DNA: TGTGCCAGTAGTATAAGACAGGCTCATCAGCCCCAGCATTTT; CDR3 protein: CASSIRQAHQPQHF
V gene: TRBV4-2; D gene: -; J gene: TRBJ2-7; CDR3 DNA: TGTGCCAGCAGCAGGGCAGGGGATCTCTACGAGCAGTACTTC; CDR3 protein: CASSRAGDLYEQYF
V gene: TRBV5-1; D gene: -; J gene: TRBJ1-3; CDR3 DNA: TGCGCCAGCAGCTTGGGGTTTGGTCCAGGGGTGGATGGAAACACCATATATTTT; CDR3 protein: CASSLGFGPGVDGNTIYF
V gene: TRBV5-1; D gene: TRBD1; J gene: TRBJ1-1; CDR3 DNA: TGCGCCAGCAGCTGGGGGACAGCAAACACTGAAGCTTTCTTT; CDR3 protein: CASSWGTANTEAFF
V gene: TRBV11-1; D gene: TRBD1; J gene: TRBJ1-1; CDR3 DNA: TGTGCCAGCTCCTTACAGGGGGTGAACACTGAAGCTTTCTTT; CDR3 protein: CASSLQGVNTEAFF
V gene: TRBV6-5; D gene: -; J gene: TRBJ2-1; CDR3 DNA: TGTGCCAGCAGTTACTCGAGAGGGAGTACGTTCTTC; CDR3 protein: CASSYSRGSTFF
V gene: TRBV4-3; D gene: -; J gene: TRBJ1-4; CDR3 DNA: TGCGCCAGCAGCCAAGGTTCCAAAATTAATGAAAAACTGTTTTTT; CDR3 protein: CASSQGSKINEKLFF
V gene: TRBV5-1; D gene: -; J gene: TRBJ1-2; CDR3 DNA: TGCGCCAGCAGCTTGCTTGGGGGGGTAGGCTATGGCTACACCTTC; CDR3 protein: CASSLLGGVGYGYTF
V gene: TRBV30; D gene: TRBD2; J gene: TRBJ2-4; CDR3 DNA: TGTGCCTGCCTAGCGGCAAAAAACATTCAGTACTTC; CDR3 protein: CACLAAKNIQYF
V gene: TRBV13; D gene: -; J gene: TRBJ2-7; CDR3 DNA: TGTGCCAGCAGCTTAGGTGGCAGGGATAGGGACGAGCAGTACTTC; CDR3 protein: CASSLGGRDRDEQYF
V gene: TRBV5-4; D gene: -; J gene: TRBJ1-6; CDR3 DNA: TGTGCCAGCAGCTCGGTGGCCGGGACTACGAAAAATTCACCCCTCCACTTT; CDR3 protein: CASSSVAGTTKNSPLHF
V gene: TRBV7-9; D gene: -; J gene: TRBJ1-2; CDR3 DNA: TGTGCCAGCAGCCCCCCCCTACCAAACTATGGCTACACCTTC; CDR3 protein: CASSPPLPNYGYTF
V gene: TRBV5-4; D gene: -; J gene: TRBJ2-1; CDR3 DNA: TGTGCCAGCAGCTTCGGAGGGACTTCCTCATCCTACAATGAGCAGTTCTTC; CDR3 protein: CASSFGGTSSSYNEQFF
V gene: TRBV27; D gene: -; J gene: TRBJ1-1; CDR3 DNA: TGTGCCAGCAGTTTGGTAACGGGAACTGAAGCTTTCTTT; CDR3 protein: CASSLVTGTEAFF
V gene: TRBV19; D gene: TRBD1; J gene: TRBJ2-1; CDR3 DNA: TGTGCCAGTACCTCGACAGGGCGCACCTACAATGAGCAGTTCTTC; CDR3 protein: CASTSTGRTYNEQFF
V gene: TRBV5-1; D gene: TRBD2; J gene: TRBJ2-7; CDR3 DNA: TGCGCCAGCAGCCAGCCGGGACTAGCGCATTACTCCTACGAGCAGTACTTC; CDR3 protein: CASSQPGLAHYSYEQYF
V gene: TRBV9; D gene: -; J gene: TRBJ1-3; CDR3 DNA: TGTGCCAGCAGCGAGGGGCATTCTGGAAACACCATATATTTT; CDR3 protein: CASSEGHSGNTIYF
V gene: TRBV18; D gene: -; J gene: TRBJ2-2; CDR3 DNA: TGTGCCAGCTCACTCAACTTGAACACCGGGGAGCTGTTTTTT; CDR3 protein: CASSLNLNTGELFF